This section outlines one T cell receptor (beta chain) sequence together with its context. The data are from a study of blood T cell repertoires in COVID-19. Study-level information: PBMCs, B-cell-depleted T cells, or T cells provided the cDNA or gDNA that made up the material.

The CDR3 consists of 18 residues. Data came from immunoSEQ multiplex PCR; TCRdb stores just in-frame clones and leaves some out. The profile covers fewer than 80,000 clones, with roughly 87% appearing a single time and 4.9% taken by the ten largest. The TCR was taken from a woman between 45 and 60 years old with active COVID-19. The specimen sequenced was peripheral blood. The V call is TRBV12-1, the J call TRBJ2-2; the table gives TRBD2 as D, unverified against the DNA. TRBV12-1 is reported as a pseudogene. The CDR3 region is CASSFRGLAGGNTGELFF. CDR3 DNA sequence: TGTGCCAGCAGCTTTAGAGGACTAGCGGGGGGGAACACCGGGGAGCTGTTTTTT.